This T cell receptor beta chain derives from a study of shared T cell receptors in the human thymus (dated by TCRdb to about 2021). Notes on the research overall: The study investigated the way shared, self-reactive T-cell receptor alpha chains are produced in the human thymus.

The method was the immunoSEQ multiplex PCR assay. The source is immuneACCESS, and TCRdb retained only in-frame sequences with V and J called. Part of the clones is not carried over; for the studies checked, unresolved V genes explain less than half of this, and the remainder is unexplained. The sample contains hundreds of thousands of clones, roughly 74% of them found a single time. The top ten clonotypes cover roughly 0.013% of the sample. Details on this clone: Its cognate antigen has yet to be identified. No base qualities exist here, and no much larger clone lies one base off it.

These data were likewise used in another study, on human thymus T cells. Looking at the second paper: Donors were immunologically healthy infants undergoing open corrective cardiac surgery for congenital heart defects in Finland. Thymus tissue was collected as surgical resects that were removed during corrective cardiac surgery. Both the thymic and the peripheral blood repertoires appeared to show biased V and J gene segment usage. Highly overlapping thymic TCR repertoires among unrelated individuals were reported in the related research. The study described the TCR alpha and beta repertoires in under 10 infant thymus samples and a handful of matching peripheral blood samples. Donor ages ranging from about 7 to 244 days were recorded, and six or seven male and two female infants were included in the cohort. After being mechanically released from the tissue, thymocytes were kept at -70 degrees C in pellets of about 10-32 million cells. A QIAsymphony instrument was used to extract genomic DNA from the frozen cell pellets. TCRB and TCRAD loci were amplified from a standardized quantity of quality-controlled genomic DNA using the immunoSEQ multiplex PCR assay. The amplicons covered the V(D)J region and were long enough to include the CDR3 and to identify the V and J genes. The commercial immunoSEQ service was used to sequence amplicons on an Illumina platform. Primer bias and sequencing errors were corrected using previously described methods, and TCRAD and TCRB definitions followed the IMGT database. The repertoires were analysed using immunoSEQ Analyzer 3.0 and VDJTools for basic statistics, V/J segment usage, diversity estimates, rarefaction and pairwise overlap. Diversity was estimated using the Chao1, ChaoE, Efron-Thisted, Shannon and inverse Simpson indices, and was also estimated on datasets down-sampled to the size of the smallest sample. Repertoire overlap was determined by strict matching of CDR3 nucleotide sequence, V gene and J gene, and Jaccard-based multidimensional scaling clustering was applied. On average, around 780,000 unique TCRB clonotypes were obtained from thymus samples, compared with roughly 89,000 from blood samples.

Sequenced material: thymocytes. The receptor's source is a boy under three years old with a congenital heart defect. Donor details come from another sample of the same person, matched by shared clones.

The CDR3 in this case is CASSLTGPGPQHF. The bases are TGTGCCAGCAGCCTGACAGGCCCGGGGCCCCAGCATTTT. The receptor chain draws on TRBV7-3 and TRBJ1-5; matching of 6 bases hints at TRBD1 as the D gene. According to the germline V gene, CDR1 reads SGHTA and CDR2 reads FQGTGA. From its cysteine to its phenylalanine, the CDR3 spans 13 amino acids. The read is trimmed to its CDR3 DNA, 39 bases read in frame from base 1. The junction carries 14 bases between V and J, which are trimmed by 5 bases and 9 bases respectively.